Below, 23 T cell receptor beta chains from the same sample are listed, as sequenced in a study of blood T cell repertoires in COVID-19. Method: immunoSEQ multiplex PCR; TCRdb's copy keeps in-frame clones and lacks some. The sample lists about 200,000 clones, approximately 90% occurring once. The sequenced material came from peripheral blood. The receptors come from a man in his forties with acute or convalescent COVID-19.

Only one count was recorded for this clone. The chain recombines TRBV27 with TRBJ1-4; D is possibly TRBD1 (5 bases). The V and J ends lost 5 bases and 10 bases respectively, with 23 bases between them. Germline CDR1 is MNHEY and CDR2 is SMNVEV (reference sequence). The CDR3 totals 16 residues. CDR3 nucleotides: TGTGCCAGCAGTCCGGGGTGGAGGGCCCCGGGGGGAAAACTGTTTTTT. Translation: CASSPGWRAPGGKLFF.

The chain links TRBV5-5 to TRBJ2-3; the match to TRBD2 covers 12 bases. Unmatched junction bases numbered 1, after V lost 1 base and J lost 7 bases. The germline V gene encodes CDR1 SGHKS and CDR2 YYEKEE (reference sequence). The CDR3 runs to 14 residues. CDR3: CASSLTSGGHTQYF. The CDR3 coding sequence is TGTGCCAGCAGCTTGACTAGCGGGGGGCATACGCAGTATTTT.

The chain joins TRBV11-2 to TRBJ2-7; tentatively, D is TRBD1 (5 bases). Trimming took off 2 bases at V and 3 bases at J, with 14 bases between the two ends. The CDR3 length is 15 residues. The germline V gene has CDR1 SGHAT and CDR2 FQNNGV. The CDR3 region has the DNA TGTGCCAGCAGCTTATCGCGGCGGACAAGCTACGAGCAGTACTTC. It specifies CASSLSRRTSYEQYF.

The chain recombines TRBV6-6 with TRBJ2-1; 7 nucleotides agree with TRBD2. The CDR3 runs 16 residues. After removal of 7 bases from V and 6 bases from J, the junction contained 15 bases not matched to a gene. In germline, CDR1 is MNHNY, CDR2 SVGAGI (reference sequence). The CDR3 nucleotides are TGTGCCAGCACTATCATCCTAGCGGTTACCCCCAATGAGCAGTTCTTC. This codes for CASTIILAVTPNEQFF.

This chain joins TRBV7-2 and TRBJ1-2, with a weak D call TRBD1 (6 bases). The CDR3 totals 16 residues. The V end lost 7 bases, the J end lost 0 bases, and 18 bases lay between the germline ends. The V gene's germline CDR1 is SGHTA and CDR2 FQGNSA. The CDR3, as DNA: TGTGCCAGCAACGCAGGGCCACAGGGACCTAACTATGGCTACACCTTC. This sequence encodes CASNAGPQGPNYGYTF.

In nucleotides, the CDR3 is TGCGCCAGCAGCGAGGGAGAGGACACTGAAGCTTTCTTT. It translates to CASSEGEDTEAFF. This chain connects TRBV5-1 to TRBJ1-1, with D unresolved. V was shortened by 4 bases and J by 3 bases, with 10 bases between the two germline ends. CDR3 length equals 13 residues. The germline V gene has CDR1 SGHRS and CDR2 YFSETQ.

This clone was recorded a few times. A read error may produce the germline difference seen at one junction end. This chain links TRBV19 with TRBJ2-1; the match to TRBD2 covers 8 bases. The CDR3 length is 14 residues. Germline V gene lookup returns CDR1 LNHDA and CDR2 SQIVND (reference sequence). The CDR3 reads CASSASGSYDEQFF. For the CDR3, the DNA is TGTGCCAGTTCTGCGAGCGGGAGCTACGATGAGCAGTTCTTC. The full variable domain, its missing parts supplied by reference TRBV19 and TRBJ2-1, is DGGITQSPKYLFRKEGQNVTLSCEQNLNHDAMYWYRQDPGQGLRLIYYSQIVNDFQKGDIAEGYSVSREKKESFPLTVTSAQKNPTAFYLCASSASGSYDEQFFGPGTRLTVL.

This CDR3 reads CASSQGGADEQYF. CDR3 nucleotides: TGTGCCAGCAGCCAGGGCGGGGCTGACGAGCAGTACTTC. The chain carries TRBV5-6 and TRBJ2-7; possibly TRBD2 for D (6 bases). The CDR3 has 13 amino acids. Germline V lookup: CDR1 SGHDT, CDR2 YYEEEE. The V end was cut by 4 bases, the J end by 5 bases, with 13 bases between.

The table lists this clone with a count of one. The chain recombines TRBV28 with TRBJ1-4; no clear D gene. The germline V and J ends were trimmed by 5 bases and 8 bases, with 9 bases remaining between them. The V gene's germline CDR1 is MDHEN and CDR2 SYDVKM. The CDR3 consists of 12 residues. This CDR3 reads CASSRLREKLFF. CDR3 bases: TGTGCCAGCAGTAGGTTGAGGGAAAAACTGTTTTTT.

The gene calls are TRBV21-1 and TRBJ2-2; the table's D call TRBD1 went unverified against the DNA. TRBV21-1 is a listed pseudogene. This CDR3 region has 17 residues. In DNA, the CDR3 is TGTGCCAGCAGCAAAGTCCTAGCAGGGGTGGAGGCCGGGGAGCTGTTTTTT. As protein: CASSKVLAGVEAGELFF.

The chain employs TRBV27 and TRBJ2-5; no firm D call. The CDR3 sequence is 13 residues long. Looked up from germline, CDR1 is MNHEY and CDR2 is SMNVEV (reference sequence). The ends were cut back, 5 bases at V and 0 bases at J, with 7 bases in the middle. The CDR3 nucleotides read TGTGCCAGCAGTCCCCTGTACCAAGAGACCCAGTACTTC. Translated, it gives CASSPLYQETQYF.

V is TRBV29-1 and J is TRBJ2-3; no reliable D call. Germline loops: CDR1 SQVTM, CDR2 ANQGSEA. Trimming pared 4 bases from V and 1 base from J, leaving 9 bases between. The CDR3 runs to 13 residues. The CDR3 DNA follows: TGCAGCGTTGGTCCGGTTGGCACAGATACGCAGTATTTT. Translation gives CSVGPVGTDTQYF.

This chain links TRBV3-1 (or the pseudogene TRBV3-2) with TRBJ2-3; 8 nucleotides align to TRBD1. The junction had 18 bases not matched to a gene; V was cut back by 4 bases and J by 6 bases. The CDR3 is 18 residues long. Germline lookup yields CDR1 LGHDT and CDR2 YNNKEL (reference sequence). CDR3 DNA: TGTGCCAGCAGCCCCAACCCTGGGGGGACAGGTCTGTGGGATACGCAGTATTTT. Translating it yields CASSPNPGGTGLWDTQYF.

The gene calls are TRBV7-3 and TRBJ2-7; 9 bases align to TRBD2. Germline assignment: CDR1 SGHTA and CDR2 FQGTGA. The CDR3 totals 15 residues. V was clipped by 4 bases and J by 6 bases; unmatched bases: 10. CDR3 sequence: CASSSKLAGVSEQYF. In DNA form, the CDR3 reads TGTGCCAGCAGCTCCAAATTAGCGGGAGTAAGCGAGCAGTACTTC.

The V call is TRBV7-9, the J call TRBJ1-1; D is ambiguous. The germline CDR1 and CDR2 sequences are SEHNR and FQNEAQ (reference sequence). The CDR3 spans 13 residues. Trimming stripped 2 bases from V and 14 bases from J, with 18 bases between. The chain's CDR3 is CASSLTDSSTPFF. CDR3 nucleotide sequence: TGTGCCAGCAGCTTAACGGACTCGTCGACCCCCTTCTTT.

V is TRBV4-2 and J is TRBJ2-1; 14 bases are a match to TRBD2. The V segment lost 4 bases and the J segment 8 bases; nucleotides outside the gene matches: 7. CDR1 is LGHNA and CDR2 is YNFKEQ in the germline V gene. This CDR3 contains 16 residues. The CDR3 is CASSLTGTSGRDEQFF. CDR3 nucleotide sequence: TGTGCCAGCAGCCTCACCGGGACTAGCGGGAGAGATGAGCAGTTCTTC.

As concerns this clone: The sample contains more than one DNA sequence encoding this CDR3. The chain recombines TRBV6-5 with TRBJ2-7; TRBD1 matches at 7 bases. The J segment lost 3 bases and the V segment lost 2 bases, leaving 1 base of the junction unmatched. This CDR3 comprises 13 residues. The V gene's germline CDR1 is MNHEY and CDR2 SVGAGI. Here the CDR3 reads CASSYRDSYEQYF. The CDR3 bases are TGTGCCAGCAGTTACCGGGACAGCTACGAGCAGTACTTC.

The chain carries TRBV20-1 and TRBJ1-2, with a tentative D call TRBD1 (5 bases). The germline V and J ends were trimmed by 3 bases and 4 bases, with 12 bases remaining between them. The germline gives CDR1 DFQATT, CDR2 SNEGSKA (reference sequence). The CDR3 spans 13 residues. In DNA form, the CDR3 reads TGCAGTGCTAGTCCGCAGGGCGGCTATGGCTACACCTTC. This gives the protein CSASPQGGYGYTF.

The V gene is TRBV27, the J gene TRBJ2-7, with a tentative D call TRBD1 (6 bases). Trimming took off 6 bases at V and 5 bases at J, with 14 bases between the two ends. There are 13 residues in the CDR3. CDR1 and CDR2 from the germline V gene are MNHEY and SMNVEV (reference sequence). CDR3 protein: CASSVLPGDEQYF. CDR3 sequence (DNA): TGTGCCAGCAGCGTCCTCCCAGGGGACGAGCAGTACTTC.

This clone was seen a single time. The CDR3 bases are TGTGCCAGTAGTATAGGCGGTAATCAGCCCCAGCATTTT. Protein product: CASSIGGNQPQHF. The J gene is TRBJ1-5, the V gene TRBV19; D gene unclear. This CDR3 comprises 13 residues. CDR1 LNHDA and CDR2 SQIVND come from the germline V gene (reference sequence). Trimming pared 1 base from V and 4 bases from J, leaving 5 bases between.

V usage is TRBV27 and J usage is TRBJ2-7, with D possibly matching TRBD1 (5 bases). In germline, CDR1 is MNHEY, CDR2 SMNVEV (reference sequence). There are 14 residues in the CDR3. V lost 3 bases to trimming and J lost 2 bases, with 11 bases between them. The CDR3 reads CASSLGLGAYEQYF. The CDR3 nucleotides read TGTGCCAGCAGTTTGGGGCTAGGAGCCTACGAGCAGTACTTC.

J is TRBJ2-1 and V is TRBV12-3 or TRBV12-4; TRBD1 might be the D (5 bases). This CDR3 is 13 amino acids long. Trimming removed 7 bases from V and 3 bases from J, with 10 bases in between. This CDR3 is CASTKDNYNEQFF. The DNA of the CDR3 is TGTGCCAGCACAAAGGACAACTACAATGAGCAGTTCTTC.

The CDR3 DNA reads as TGTGCCAGCAGCTTAGCGGGCCTAGCCAAAAACATTCAGTACTTC. It codes for CASSLAGLAKNIQYF. The genes are TRBV7-8 and TRBJ2-4; D is undetermined. Germline V gene lookup returns CDR1 SGHVS and CDR2 FQNEAQ. The V end was cut by 0 bases, the J end by 0 bases, with 6 bases between. The CDR3 has 15 residues.